The entry below gives a single T cell receptor beta chain sequence along with its context. This specimen belongs to a study of blood T cell repertoires in COVID-19. Background on the study: The United States, Italy and Spain were the sources of the acute and convalescent COVID-19 samples. T cells, B-cell-depleted T cells, or PBMCs provided the cDNA or gDNA that served as material.

J gave up 4 bases and V 9 bases, and 10 bases lay outside the gene matches. The germline CDR1 and CDR2 sequences are LNHDA and SQIVND (reference sequence). The length of the CDR3 is 15 residues. Per the study methods: Estimates of nucleated cell counts were drawn from the amplification of reference gene primers. Using immunoSEQ multiplex PCR, the repertoire was profiled, and TCRdb retains in-frame clones only, with some absent. V and J calls plus clone size are reproduced from that table; the DNA served to infer D and trimming. The sample lists 210,000 or so clones; approximately 84% were seen once. Sequenced sample: peripheral blood. The V gene is TRBV19, the J gene TRBJ2-2, with TRBD2 matching over 8 bases. The sequence was obtained from a woman aged 50 to 60 with active or convalescent COVID-19. CDR3 loop: CASQRTSGGTGELFF. The CDR3 DNA reads as TGTGCCAGCCAGAGAACTAGCGGCGGCACCGGGGAGCTGTTTTTT.